The 20 T cell receptor beta chains reported below all come from one sample, sequenced in a study of blood T cell repertoires in COVID-19. Clones were sequenced by immunoSEQ multiplex PCR, and TCRdb holds only the in-frame ones, with some missing. The table has about 41,000 clones, over 80% seen once; the top ten hold approximately 44%. What was sequenced was peripheral blood. These receptors all come from a woman older than 75 with acute or convalescent COVID-19.

The genes are TRBV5-4 and TRBJ2-5, with D perhaps TRBD1 (6 bases). Germline V lookup: CDR1 SGHNT, CDR2 YYREEE (reference sequence). CDR3 size: 13 residues. V lost 4 bases and J 2 bases, leaving 9 bases between the germline ends. This CDR3 reads CASSIQGQETQYF. CDR3 DNA: TGTGCCAGCAGCATACAGGGACAAGAGACCCAGTACTTC. Supplemented by reference TRBV5-4 and TRBJ2-5, the full variable domain reads ETGVTQSPTHLIKTRGQQVTLRCSSQSGHNTVSWYQQALGQGPQFIFQYYREEENGRGNFPPRFSGLQFPNYSSELNVNALELDDSALYLCASSIQGQETQYFGPGTRLLVL.

This chain connects TRBV5-1 to TRBJ1-4; TRBD1 is a possible D gene (5 bases). Trimming left V 0 bases short and J 10 bases short, with 25 bases between. This CDR3 region has 18 residues. The germline gives CDR1 SGHRS, CDR2 YFSETQ. Here the CDR3 reads CASSLGDSHGGPRVKLFF. For the CDR3, the DNA is TGCGCCAGCAGCTTGGGGGACTCCCACGGCGGGCCCCGGGTAAAACTGTTTTTT.

The J gene is TRBJ2-2, the V gene TRBV4-1, with D perhaps matching TRBD1 (6 bases). The CDR3 is 15 residues long. In germline, CDR1 is MGHRA, CDR2 YSYEKL. Trimming stripped 1 base from V and 5 bases from J, with 11 bases between. CDR3 DNA: TGCGCCAGCAGCCAAGCAGGGGCCGGAACCGGGGAGCTGTTTTTT. It specifies CASSQAGAGTGELFF.

V is TRBV6-1 and J is TRBJ2-6, with D uncertain. The CDR3 runs 13 residues. Looked up from germline, CDR1 is MNHNS and CDR2 is SASEGT. V gave up 2 bases and J gave up 5 bases, with 4 bases separating them. CDR3: CASSEIRANVLTF. The CDR3 nucleotides are TGTGCCAGCAGTGAAATTAGGGCCAACGTCCTGACTTTC.

The rearrangement uses TRBV6-5 and TRBJ1-2; weak D call: TRBD1 (5 bases). Germline V lookup: CDR1 MNHEY, CDR2 SVGAGI. The CDR3 length is 12 residues. V lost 7 bases, J lost 3 bases, and 9 bases lay in between. The CDR3 nucleotides are TGTGCCAGCACCCAAGGGGACTATGGCTACACCTTC. Translation: CASTQGDYGYTF.

The chain combines TRBV3-1 (or the pseudogene TRBV3-2) with TRBJ1-2, with D possibly TRBD1 on 5 matching bases. This CDR3 comprises 12 residues. Between the trimmed V and J ends, which lost 3 bases and 8 bases, there was a span of 10 bases. Per germline, CDR1 LGHDT and CDR2 YNNKEL (reference sequence). CDR3 loop: CASSQGGRGYTF. The CDR3 DNA reads TGTGCCAGCAGCCAGGGGGGGAGGGGCTACACCTTC.

The chain employs TRBV7-2 and TRBJ1-5; the D is unclear. V lost 5 bases to trimming and J lost 5 bases, with 13 bases between them. Germline lookup yields CDR1 SGHTA and CDR2 FQGNSA. The CDR3 covers 14 residues. The CDR3 loop is CASSPGGLDQPQHF. The DNA for the CDR3 is TGTGCCAGCAGCCCAGGAGGACTCGATCAGCCCCAGCATTTT.

This chain joins TRBV5-4 and TRBJ2-2, with D perhaps matching TRBD2 (5 bases). The CDR3 loop spans 14 amino acids. Germline lookup yields CDR1 SGHNT and CDR2 YYREEE (reference sequence). V lost 4 bases and J 1 base, leaving 8 bases between the germline ends. The CDR3 region is CASSQDLNTGELFF. DNA of the CDR3: TGTGCCAGCAGCCAGGACTTGAACACCGGGGAGCTGTTTTTT.

This chain uses TRBV7-9 with TRBJ1-1; D gene unclear. The germline CDR1 and CDR2 sequences are SEHNR and FQNEAQ (reference sequence). The CDR3 length is 13 residues. The V and J ends lost 6 bases and 1 base respectively, with 9 bases between them. CDR3 loop: CASSPWRNTEAFF. CDR3 coding DNA: TGTGCCAGCAGTCCGTGGAGGAACACTGAAGCTTTCTTT.

This sequence joins TRBV6-4 and TRBJ2-5, with a possible D match to TRBD2 (6 bases). V lost 5 bases, J lost 1 base, and 20 bases lay in between. CDR1 and CDR2 from the germline V gene are MRHNA and SNTAGT. This CDR3 comprises 17 residues. In nucleotides, the CDR3 is TGTGCCAGCAGTCCCCCCCCGTCAAGCGGGTTCCAAGAGACCCAGTACTTC. The encoded protein is CASSPPPSSGFQETQYF.

Here the CDR3 DNA reads TGTGCCAGCATGGGATCGGGGACTGGAAACACCATATATTTT. Residues: CASMGSGTGNTIYF. V gene TRBV6-5 combines with J gene TRBJ1-3; D not certain. The germline V and J ends were trimmed by 7 bases and 2 bases, with 12 bases remaining between them. This CDR3 has 14 residues. Germline CDR1 reads MNHEY; CDR2 reads SVGAGI.

The chain recombines TRBV5-1 with TRBJ1-1; a possible D gene is TRBD1 (6 bases). The germline CDR1 and CDR2 sequences are SGHRS and YFSETQ. CDR3 length: 13 amino acids. V shed 2 bases and J shed 5 bases, with 10 bases lying between them. In DNA form, the CDR3 reads TGCGCCAGCAGCTTAGGGGGGGATACTGAAGCTTTCTTT. This gives the protein CASSLGGDTEAFF.

The chain carries TRBV3-1 (or the pseudogene TRBV3-2) and TRBJ2-1; TRBD2 matches at 11 bases. Germline assignment: CDR1 LGHDT and CDR2 YNNKEL (reference sequence). After removal of 4 bases from V and 0 bases from J, the junction contained 2 bases not matched to a gene. The CDR3 length is 16 residues. CDR3 sequence reads: CASSPLAGGSYNEQFF. CDR3 bases: TGTGCCAGCAGCCCTCTAGCGGGGGGCTCCTACAATGAGCAGTTCTTC.

The V and J genes are TRBV24-1 and TRBJ1-2, with D tentatively TRBD1 (6 bases). The germline gives CDR1 KGHDR, CDR2 SFDVKD. V was shortened by 5 bases and J by 8 bases, with 17 bases between the two germline ends. This CDR3 is 14 amino acids long. The CDR3 region has the DNA TGTGCCACCAGTGCCCCCCCAGGGGTCGAAGGCTACACCTTC. Translating it yields CATSAPPGVEGYTF.

V usage is TRBV11-3 and J usage is TRBJ1-4; the D gene is possibly TRBD1 (6 bases). Germline values: CDR1 SGHNT, CDR2 YENEEA. The CDR3 sequence is 14 residues long. Between the trimmed V and J ends, which lost 5 bases and 7 bases, there was a span of 14 bases. The CDR3 here is CASSRDRIGEKLFF. The DNA for the CDR3 is TGTGCCAGCAGCCGCGACAGGATCGGTGAAAAACTGTTTTTT.

This chain links TRBV28 with TRBJ2-2; D is unclear. Germline CDR1 is MDHEN and CDR2 is SYDVKM. Trimming left V 6 bases short and J 0 bases short, with 8 bases between. The CDR3 runs 14 residues. The CDR3 sequence: CASREATNTGELFF. The CDR3 bases are TGTGCCAGCAGAGAGGCGACGAACACCGGGGAGCTGTTTTTT.

CDR3 sequence: CASSFAGVQETQYF. The CDR3 DNA reads as TGTGCCAGCAGCTTCGCGGGGGTCCAAGAGACCCAGTACTTC. The chain links TRBV11-2 to TRBJ2-5, with 7 bases matching TRBD2. The CDR3 contains 14 residues. Germline V lookup: CDR1 SGHAT, CDR2 FQNNGV. V shed 3 bases, J shed 1 base, and the junction held 2 bases outside the gene matches.

The gene calls are TRBV5-1 and TRBJ2-5, with 7 nucleotides matching TRBD1. Per the germline V gene, CDR1 is SGHRS and CDR2 is YFSETQ. V gave up 5 bases and J gave up 2 bases; unmatched junction bases: 9. The CDR3 runs to 15 residues. The CDR3 region has the DNA TGCGCCAGCAGGCCCACAGGGACAGCTCAAGAGACCCAGTACTTC. This translates into CASRPTGTAQETQYF.

This clone was seen just once. J is TRBJ2-7 and V is TRBV3-1 (or the pseudogene TRBV3-2); 9 nucleotides line up with TRBD2. Germline V gene sequence: CDR1 LGHDT, CDR2 YNNKEL (reference sequence). The length of the CDR3 is 12 residues. The CDR3 region is CASGLAGREQYF. CDR3 nucleotides: TGTGCTTCCGGGCTAGCGGGGCGGGAGCAGTACTTC.

This clone was found once. V gene TRBV20-1 combines with J gene TRBJ1-4, with D possibly matching TRBD1 (5 bases). CDR1 and CDR2 (germline): DFQATT, SNEGSKA (reference sequence). This CDR3 has 14 amino acids. Trimming shortened V by 3 bases and J by 7 bases, and 15 bases separated the two germline ends. CDR3 loop: CSASEQGRSEKLFF. In nucleotides, the CDR3 is TGCAGTGCTAGTGAGCAGGGTCGAAGTGAAAAACTGTTTTTT.